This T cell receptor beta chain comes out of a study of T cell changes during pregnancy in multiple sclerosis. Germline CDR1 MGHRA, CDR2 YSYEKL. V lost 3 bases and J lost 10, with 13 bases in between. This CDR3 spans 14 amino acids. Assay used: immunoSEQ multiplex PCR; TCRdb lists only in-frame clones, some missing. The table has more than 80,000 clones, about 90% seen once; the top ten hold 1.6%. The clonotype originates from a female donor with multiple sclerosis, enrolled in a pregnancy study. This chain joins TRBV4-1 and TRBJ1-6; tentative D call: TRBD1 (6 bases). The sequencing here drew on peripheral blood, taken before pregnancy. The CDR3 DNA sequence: TGCGCCAGCAGCCACCAGGGAGGGGGATCACCCCTCCACTTT. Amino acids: CASSHQGGGSPLHF.